Each of the 32 T cell receptor beta chains below was sequenced from the same sample in a study of T cell changes during pregnancy in multiple sclerosis. The data were produced by immunoSEQ multiplex PCR, yet TCRdb's version contains in-frame clones alone and is incomplete. Of some 94,000 clones in the sample, approximately 90% were seen once. This material consisted of peripheral blood, taken in the first trimester of pregnancy. These receptors all come from a female donor in good health, enrolled as a control in a pregnancy study.

This clone has just one count. The chain links TRBV11-2 to TRBJ1-1; unclear D gene. Germline lookup yields CDR1 SGHAT and CDR2 FQNNGV. This CDR3 comprises 15 residues. V was clipped by 0 bases and J by 1 base, with 9 bases between them. CDR3 protein: CASSLEGVGNTEAFF. The CDR3 DNA reads as TGTGCCAGCAGCTTAGAGGGCGTTGGGAACACTGAAGCTTTCTTT.

Here the CDR3 reads CASPGGLNGELFF. In DNA, the CDR3 is TGTGCCAGCCCGGGGGGGCTTAACGGGGAGCTGTTTTTT. The chain joins TRBV2 to TRBJ2-2, with 8 nucleotides matching TRBD2. V shed 8 bases and J 7 bases; nucleotides not matched to a gene: 6. The CDR3 has 13 residues. CDR1 SNHLY and CDR2 FYNNEI come from the germline V gene.

This rearrangement joins TRBV6-1 to TRBJ2-3, with TRBD1 identical over 7 bases. CDR3 length equals 17 residues. Trimming cost V 3 bases and J 5 bases; bases outside gene matches: 14. Germline V lookup: CDR1 MNHNS, CDR2 SASEGT. CDR3 DNA sequence: TGTGCCAGCAGTGACTATAACCCGACAGGGTTGGGAGATACGCAGTATTTT. Translating it yields CASSDYNPTGLGDTQYF.

V and J are TRBV6-5 and TRBJ2-7; TRBD1 agrees at 11 bases. The CDR3 is made up of 12 amino acids. CDR1 is MNHEY and CDR2 is SVGAGI in the germline V gene. The trim removed 2 bases at V and 11 bases at J, leaving 2 bases unmatched. The CDR3 DNA is TGTGCCAGCAGTTACGGGACAGGGGGAGAGTACTTC. As protein: CASSYGTGGEYF.

V and J are TRBV7-9 and TRBJ1-1; D possibly corresponds to TRBD1 (6 bases). CDR3 size: 14 residues. Germline V gene lookup returns CDR1 SEHNR and CDR2 FQNEAQ (reference sequence). V lost 5 bases and J lost 2, with 12 bases in between. CDR3 sequence reads: CASSGGGGNTEAFF. CDR3 coding DNA: TGTGCCAGCAGCGGGGGGGGCGGCAACACTGAAGCTTTCTTT.

The V gene is TRBV6-1, the J gene TRBJ2-5, with TRBD2 identical over 12 bases. V gave up 2 bases and J gave up 2 bases; unmatched junction bases: 0. The germline CDR1 and CDR2 sequences are MNHNS and SASEGT. The CDR3 loop spans 15 amino acids. The CDR3 sequence: CASSELAGGQETQYF. Here the CDR3 DNA reads TGTGCCAGCAGTGAACTAGCGGGGGGGCAAGAGACCCAGTACTTC.

The chain has TRBV6-1 and TRBJ2-5; 8 bases map to TRBD2. The CDR3 contains 14 residues. From germline, CDR1 is MNHNS and CDR2 SASEGT. Trimming cost V 5 bases and J 4 bases; bases outside gene matches: 6. The CDR3 coding sequence is TGTGCCAGCAGTATTCGAGCGGGGGCAGAGACCCAGTACTTC. Translated: CASSIRAGAETQYF.

V gene TRBV7-2 combines with J gene TRBJ1-5; D may be TRBD1 (5 bases). This CDR3 spans 15 amino acids. From germline, CDR1 is SGHTA and CDR2 FQGNSA. V shed 5 bases and J shed 4 bases, with 15 bases lying between them. The CDR3 sequence: CASSPTGVRNQPQHF. As DNA, the CDR3 is TGTGCCAGCAGCCCCACGGGGGTCCGAAATCAGCCCCAGCATTTT.

This rearrangement joins TRBV5-4 to TRBJ1-2; 7 bases align to TRBD1. Germline V gene sequence: CDR1 SGHNT, CDR2 YYREEE (reference sequence). The CDR3 consists of 14 residues. V was clipped by 0 bases and J by 8 bases; unmatched bases: 7. The CDR3 bases are TGTGCCAGCAGCTTGGGGGGCAGGGGGTCGGGCTACACCTTC. Translating gives CASSLGGRGSGYTF.

The V gene is TRBV27, the J gene TRBJ1-6, with unresolved D. With 7 bases removed from V and 2 bases from J, the gap between germline ends came to 6 bases. CDR3 length equals 13 residues. Germline assignment: CDR1 MNHEY and CDR2 SMNVEV (reference sequence). The CDR3 is CASTAAYNSPLHF. The CDR3 DNA follows: TGTGCCAGCACCGCAGCCTATAATTCACCCCTCCACTTT.

The rearrangement uses TRBV6-4 and TRBJ2-6; D is ambiguous. The CDR3 has 14 residues. V was shortened by 1 base and J by 4 bases, with 5 bases between the two germline ends. CDR1 MRHNA and CDR2 SNTAGT come from the germline V gene. The CDR3 DNA reads as TGTGCCAGCAGTGACTTCTCGGGGGCCAACGTCCTGACTTTC. Translation: CASSDFSGANVLTF.

In its sample, this clone was seen a few times. The CDR3 here is CASSRAAGTENIQYF. CDR3 in DNA: TGTGCCAGCAGTCGTGCCGCCGGGACAGAAAACATTCAGTACTTC. The rearrangement uses TRBV5-5 and TRBJ2-4; 7 nucleotides match TRBD1. V trimming: 5 bases; J trimming: 5 bases; junction bases outside the gene matches: 10. In germline, CDR1 is SGHKS, CDR2 YYEKEE (reference sequence). The CDR3 has 15 residues.

This clone showed up just a few times. The genes are TRBV14 and TRBJ1-1; no firm D call. The germline V gene encodes CDR1 SGHDN and CDR2 FVKESK. V lost 1 base and J lost 4, with 10 bases in between. CDR3 size: 14 residues. Written as DNA, the CDR3 is TGTGCCAGCAGCCAAGGCGCTACTCGCACTGAAGCTTTCTTT. This encodes CASSQGATRTEAFF.

The J gene is TRBJ1-1, the V gene TRBV27; perhaps TRBD1 as D (6 bases). Germline assignment: CDR1 MNHEY and CDR2 SMNVEV (reference sequence). V lost 5 bases and J lost 0, with 19 bases in between. This CDR3 has 17 residues. CDR3 amino acids: CASSPRSRGYMNTEAFF. Here the CDR3 DNA reads TGTGCCAGCAGTCCTAGATCCAGGGGTTATATGAACACTGAAGCTTTCTTT.

The V gene is TRBV11-3, the J gene TRBJ2-7; D perhaps matches TRBD1 (5 bases). The CDR3 sequence is 14 residues long. The germline V gene encodes CDR1 SGHNT and CDR2 YENEEA. V dropped 1 base and J dropped 2 bases, with 9 bases sitting between them. CDR3 sequence reads: CASSLGRRAYEQYF. The DNA for the CDR3 is TGTGCCAGCAGCTTAGGTCGCAGGGCCTACGAGCAGTACTTC. The full variable domain, rest sourced from reference TRBV11-3 and TRBJ2-7, is EAGVVQSPRYKIIEKKQPVAFWCNPISGHNTLYWYLQNLGQGPELLIRYENEEAVDDSQLPKDRFSAERLKGVDSTLKIQPAELGDSAVYLCASSLGRRAYEQYFGPGTRLTVT.

V gene TRBV4-2 combines with J gene TRBJ2-1; D remains ambiguous. Germline V gives CDR1 LGHNA, CDR2 YNFKEQ. V was cut by 4 bases and J by 5 bases, with 12 bases left in between. The CDR3 is made up of 14 amino acids. The CDR3 sequence: CASSLGLRDNEQFF. CDR3 coding DNA: TGTGCCAGCAGCCTAGGCCTACGGGACAATGAGCAGTTCTTC.

The genes are TRBV7-9 and TRBJ2-7, with D perhaps matching TRBD2 (5 bases). In germline, CDR1 is SEHNR, CDR2 FQNEAQ (reference sequence). V lost 11 bases and J lost 0, with 14 bases in between. This CDR3 region has 13 residues. This chain's CDR3 is CAHAGGPSYEQYF. The DNA for the CDR3 is TGTGCCCACGCGGGCGGCCCCTCCTACGAGCAGTACTTC.

The count of this clone is one. The rearrangement uses TRBV5-1 and TRBJ1-1; D uncertain. The CDR3 extends over 13 amino acids. Germline V CDR1 and CDR2: SGHRS, YFSETQ. The germline V and J ends were trimmed by 0 bases and 3 bases, with 6 bases remaining between them. CDR3 region: CASSLVYYTEAFF. The CDR3 nucleotides are TGCGCCAGCAGCTTGGTATACTACACTGAAGCTTTCTTT.

This chain links TRBV5-1 with TRBJ2-7; 11 bases map to TRBD2. The CDR3 runs 15 residues. V gave up 1 base and J gave up 4 bases; unmatched junction bases: 4. Germline CDR1 is SGHRS and CDR2 is YFSETQ. The CDR3: CASSLSTSGDYEQYF. In nucleotides, the CDR3 is TGCGCCAGCAGCTTGTCGACTAGCGGGGATTACGAGCAGTACTTC.

This sequence joins TRBV29-1 and TRBJ2-7; tentatively, D is TRBD1 (6 bases). V was trimmed by 4 bases and J by 1 base, leaving 8 bases between them. The CDR3 is 12 amino acids. CDR1 is SQVTM and CDR2 is ANQGSEA in the germline V gene. The CDR3: CSVGGRSYEQYF. DNA of the CDR3: TGCAGCGTTGGGGGGCGTTCCTACGAGCAGTACTTC.

The chain combines TRBV15 with TRBJ1-4; a possible D gene is TRBD1 (6 bases). CDR3 length: 15 amino acids. The ends were cut back, 4 bases at V and 5 bases at J, with 14 bases in the middle. Per germline, CDR1 LNHNV and CDR2 YYDKDF (reference sequence). The CDR3 region is CATSTQQGRNEKLFF. The CDR3 region has the DNA TGTGCCACCAGCACACAACAGGGAAGGAATGAAAAACTGTTTTTT.

V usage is TRBV7-9 and J usage is TRBJ1-1; 9 nucleotides match TRBD1. The CDR3 covers 14 residues. CDR1 and CDR2 (germline): SEHNR, FQNEAQ (reference sequence). V lost 6 bases to trimming and J lost 4 bases; unmatched junction nucleotides: 6. CDR3 amino acids: CASRGTGRFTEAFF. As DNA, the CDR3 is TGTGCCAGCAGAGGGACAGGGCGGTTCACTGAAGCTTTCTTT.

The genes are TRBV6-5 and TRBJ1-5; no firm D call. Trimming left V 2 bases short and J 1 base short, with 6 bases between. The CDR3 length is 14 residues. CDR1 MNHEY and CDR2 SVGAGI come from the germline V gene. The CDR3 DNA reads as TGTGCCAGCAGTTACGGGCAGAGCAATCAGCCCCAGCATTTT. Encoded protein: CASSYGQSNQPQHF.

The chain recombines TRBV7-2 with TRBJ1-1; no reliable D call. CDR1 is SGHTA, CDR2 FQGNSA, per germline. The germline V and J ends were trimmed by 2 bases and 0 bases, with 10 bases remaining between them. The CDR3 runs 15 residues. The CDR3 region has the DNA TGTGCCAGCAGCTTATTTGGTAGCTTGAACACTGAAGCTTTCTTT. Its translation: CASSLFGSLNTEAFF.

This chain connects TRBV9 to TRBJ1-3; TRBD1 matches at 9 bases. With 2 bases clipped from V and 2 bases from J, the junction kept 2 bases outside the gene matches. This CDR3 has 15 residues. Germline V gene data show CDR1 as SGDLS and CDR2 as YYNGEE. CDR3 DNA: TGTGCCAGCAGCGTGACAGGGGGAACTGGAAACACCATATATTTT. Protein sequence: CASSVTGGTGNTIYF. Full variable domain (missing parts from reference TRBV9 and TRBJ1-3): DSGVTQTPKHLITATGQRVTLRCSPRSGDLSVYWYQQSLDQGLQFLIQYYNGEERAKGNILERFSAQQFPDLHSELNLSSLELGDSALYFCASSVTGGTGNTIYFGEGSWLTVV.

V usage is TRBV10-3 and J usage is TRBJ2-7; 9 bases are shared with TRBD1. The CDR3 length is 14 residues. Germline-derived CDR1 and CDR2 are ENHRY and SYGVKD. The V gene end was trimmed by 5 bases and the J gene end by 6 bases; junction bases not matched to a gene: 8. The CDR3 DNA sequence: TGTGCCATCAGTCCGAGGGACAGGGTGTCCGAGCAGTACTTC. Its translation: CAISPRDRVSEQYF.

The gene calls are TRBV4-3 and TRBJ1-4; no reliable D call. Germline V lookup: CDR1 LGHNA, CDR2 YSLEER. The V gene lost 0 bases and the J gene lost 15 bases, with 14 bases spanning the gap. The CDR3 has 13 residues. CDR3 amino acids: CASSQDSGEEVFF. CDR3 nucleotide sequence: TGCGCCAGCAGCCAAGATAGCGGGGAGGAGGTGTTTTTT.

This clone was seen only once. In DNA, the CDR3 is TGTGCCAGCAGCCCCGGGACACCCCCTTACGAGCAGTACTTC. Amino acids: CASSPGTPPYEQYF. The chain joins TRBV7-6 to TRBJ2-7; D perhaps matches TRBD1 (6 bases). The CDR3 has 14 residues. Trimming cost V 5 bases and J 4 bases, with 15 bases left between them. Germline-derived CDR1 and CDR2 are SGHVS and FNYEAQ.

The chain combines TRBV29-1 with TRBJ2-5, with D perhaps matching TRBD2 (5 bases). V lost 3 bases to trimming and J lost 5 bases, with 13 bases between them. Looked up from germline, CDR1 is SQVTM and CDR2 is ANQGSEA. This CDR3 region has 13 residues. The CDR3 reads CSVEEASLETQYF. The CDR3 DNA is TGCAGCGTTGAGGAGGCTAGCTTGGAGACCCAGTACTTC.

The chain employs TRBV5-1 and TRBJ2-1; possibly TRBD1 for D (5 bases). V was cut by 3 bases and J by 4 bases, with 5 bases left in between. Germline V gene lookup returns CDR1 SGHRS and CDR2 YFSETQ. The CDR3 contains 12 residues. CDR3 sequence reads: CASSSGYNEQFF. The CDR3 bases are TGCGCCAGCAGCTCAGGGTACAATGAGCAGTTCTTC.

DNA for the CDR3: TGTGCCAGCAAAACCCCCGGGACTAAGTATCTCAATGAGCAGTTCTTC. This codes for CASKTPGTKYLNEQFF. This sequence joins TRBV5-6 and TRBJ2-1; 7 bases fit TRBD2. This CDR3 spans 16 amino acids. The germline gives CDR1 SGHDT, CDR2 YYEEEE. V lost 6 bases to trimming and J lost 6 bases; unmatched junction nucleotides: 15.

The V and J genes are TRBV10-3 and TRBJ1-1, with D possibly matching TRBD1 (6 bases). With 0 bases removed from V and 4 bases from J, the gap between germline ends came to 9 bases. The CDR3 runs 14 residues. Germline-derived CDR1 and CDR2 are ENHRY and SYGVKD. Here the CDR3 DNA reads TGTGCCATCAGTGAGTCAGCGGGGGCCACTGAAGCTTTCTTT. Protein product: CAISESAGATEAFF.